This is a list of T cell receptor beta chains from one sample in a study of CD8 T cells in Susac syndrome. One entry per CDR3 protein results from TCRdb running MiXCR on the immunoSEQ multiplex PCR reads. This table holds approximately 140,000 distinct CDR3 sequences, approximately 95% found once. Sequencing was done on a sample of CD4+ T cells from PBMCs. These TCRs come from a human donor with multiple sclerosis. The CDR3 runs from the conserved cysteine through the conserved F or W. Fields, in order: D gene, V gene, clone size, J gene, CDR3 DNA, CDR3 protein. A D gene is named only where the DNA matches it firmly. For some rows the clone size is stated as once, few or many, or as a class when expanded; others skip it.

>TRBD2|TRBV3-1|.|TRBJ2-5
TGTGCCAGCAGCCAGCCGAGCGGGAGGGCCGGATTATCAGAGACCCAGTACTTC
CASSQPSGRAGLSETQYF
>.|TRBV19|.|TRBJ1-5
TGTGCCAGTAAAGGGGAGACAAACTTGGCGAAGCAGCCCCAGCATTTT
CASKGETNLAKQPQHF
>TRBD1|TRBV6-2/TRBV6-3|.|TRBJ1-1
TGTGCCAGCGGACAGGGGACTGAAGCTTTCTTT
CASGQGTEAFF
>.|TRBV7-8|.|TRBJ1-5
TGTGCCAGCAGCTTAGAGCCAGAGGAGCCCCAGCATTTT
CASSLEPEEPQHF
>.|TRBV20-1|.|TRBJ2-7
TGCAGTGCTCAACGAGGTGCGTTATTCGAGCAGTACTTC
CSAQRGALFEQYF
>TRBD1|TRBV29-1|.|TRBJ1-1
TGCAGCGTTGACGAGACAGGGGAGAACACTGAAGCTTTCTTT
CSVDETGENTEAFF
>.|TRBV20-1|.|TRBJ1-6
TGCAGTGCTACAAGGGGGAGGAATTCACCCCTCCACTTT
CSATRGRNSPLHF
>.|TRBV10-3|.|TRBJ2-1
TGTGCCATCAGTGAGTCGTACCTAGGCCAGGATGAGCAGTTCTTC
CAISESYLGQDEQFF
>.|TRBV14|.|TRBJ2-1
TGTGCCAGCAGCCAGAGCTACAATGAGCAGTTCTTC
CASSQSYNEQFF
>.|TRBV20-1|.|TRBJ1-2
TGCAGTGCCAATCCTCGGGACACCACTAACTATGGCTACACCTTC
CSANPRDTTNYGYTF
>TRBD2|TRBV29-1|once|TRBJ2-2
TGCAGCGCTAGCGGGAGGCGCACCGGGGAGCTGTTTTTT
CSASGRRTGELFF
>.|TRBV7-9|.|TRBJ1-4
TGTGCCAGCAGCAGCGGGACACTTGGCGAAAAACTGTTTTTT
CASSSGTLGEKLFF
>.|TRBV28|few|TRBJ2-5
TGTGCCAGCAGTTTAGGGGGAGGAGAGACCCAGTACTTC
CASSLGGGETQYF
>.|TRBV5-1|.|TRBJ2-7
TGCGCCAGCAGTTTTGACAGTTCCCTATTAGAGCAGTACTTC
CASSFDSSLLEQYF
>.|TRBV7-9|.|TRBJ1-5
.
CASSPWVGTGSSAWHF
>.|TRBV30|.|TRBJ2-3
TGTGCCTGGAGCTCCGGGGATACGCAGTATTTT
CAWSSGDTQYF
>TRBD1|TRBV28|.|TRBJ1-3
TGTGCCAGCAGTTTAATACAGGGGGCTACGTCTGGAAACACCATATATTTT
CASSLIQGATSGNTIYF
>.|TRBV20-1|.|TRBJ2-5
TGCAGTGCGGGGTACGGAGGGGCCCAGTACTTC
CSAGYGGAQYF
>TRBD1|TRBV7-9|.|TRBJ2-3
TGTGCCAGCAGCCTCGGCGACAGGGCAGATACGCAGTATTTT
CASSLGDRADTQYF
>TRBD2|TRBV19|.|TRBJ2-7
TGTGCCAGTAGTAAAGAGCGGGAGTGGGACGAGCAGTACTTC
CASSKEREWDEQYF
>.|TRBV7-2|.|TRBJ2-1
TGTGCCAGCAGCAAAGAGTACAATGAGCAGTTCTTC
CASSKEYNEQFF
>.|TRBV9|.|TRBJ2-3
TGTGCCAGCAGCGCCCGGAGGGGTCCTACAGATACGCAGTATTTT
CASSARRGPTDTQYF
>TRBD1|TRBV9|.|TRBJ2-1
TGTGCCAGCAGCGTAGGAGGGGGCGATCTCGATGAGCAGTTCTTC
CASSVGGGDLDEQFF
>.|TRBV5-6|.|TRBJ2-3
TGTGCCAGCAGCTTGGAAGGGGGGCGCCGGGGAGATACGCAGTATTTT
CASSLEGGRRGDTQYF
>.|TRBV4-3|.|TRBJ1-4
TGCGCCAGCAGCCAAGGTCGTCCAACTAATGAAAAACTGTTTTTT
CASSQGRPTNEKLFF
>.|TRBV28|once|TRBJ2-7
TGTGCCAGCAGTTTAGGGCCCCTAGGTTACGAGCAGTACTTC
CASSLGPLGYEQYF
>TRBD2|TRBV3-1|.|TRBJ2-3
TGTGCCAGCAGCCAAGATACTAGCGGGACGGCGCAGTATTTT
CASSQDTSGTAQYF
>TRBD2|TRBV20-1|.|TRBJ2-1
TGCAGTGCTAGCCTTACTAGCGGCCTCGCGCAGTTCTTC
CSASLTSGLAQFF
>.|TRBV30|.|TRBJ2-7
TGTGCCTGGAGTCAAAGGGTGAGGGAGCAGTACTTC
CAWSQRVREQYF
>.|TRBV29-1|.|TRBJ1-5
TGCAGCGTTAAGGTCGACAGCAACTTCAATCAGCCCCAGCATTTT
CSVKVDSNFNQPQHF
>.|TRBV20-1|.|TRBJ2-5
TGCAGTGCTAGAGATCCTAGGGCAGGGGTTCAAGAGACCCAGTACTTC
CSARDPRAGVQETQYF
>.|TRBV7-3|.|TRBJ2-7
TGTGCCAGCAGCTTAAGGGGGGGGCCCGTGGACGAGCAGTACTTC
CASSLRGGPVDEQYF
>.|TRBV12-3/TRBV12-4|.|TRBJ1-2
TGTGCCAGCAGTTTGGAAGGGGACTATGGCTACACCTTC
CASSLEGDYGYTF
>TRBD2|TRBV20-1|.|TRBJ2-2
TGCAGTGCTAGAGCGAGACTAGCGAGTACCGGGGAGCTGTTTTTT
CSARARLASTGELFF
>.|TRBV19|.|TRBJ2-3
TGTGCCAGTCGGCGACCTAGCACAGATACGCAGTATTTT
CASRRPSTDTQYF
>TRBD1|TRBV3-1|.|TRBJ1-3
TGTGCCAGCAGCCACGGACAGGGGGCAGGTGGAAACACCATATATTTT
CASSHGQGAGGNTIYF
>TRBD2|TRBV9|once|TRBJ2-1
TGTGCCAGCAGCGTAGGGTCTAGCGGGAGATCCAATGAGCAGTTCTTC
CASSVGSSGRSNEQFF
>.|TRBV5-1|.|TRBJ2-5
TGCGCCAGCACGGTACAGGGAGGATGGATAGAGACCCAGTACTTC
CASTVQGGWIETQYF
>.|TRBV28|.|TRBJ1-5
TGTGCCAGCAGTTTGAGAGGGCCGCTCAATCAGCCCCAGCATTTT
CASSLRGPLNQPQHF
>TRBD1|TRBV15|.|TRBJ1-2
TGTGCCACCAGCAGAAGGGGACAGGCTGGGGGCTACACCTTC
CATSRRGQAGGYTF
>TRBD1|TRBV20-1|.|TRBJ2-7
TGCAGTGCTATGAGGGACAGAACCTACGAGCAGTACTTC
CSAMRDRTYEQYF
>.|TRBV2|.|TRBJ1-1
TGTGCCAGCACCGACCCCGCTGAAGCTTTCTTT
CASTDPAEAFF
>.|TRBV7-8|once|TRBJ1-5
TGTGCCAGCAGCTTACGCGGGGATAGCAATCAGCCCCAGCATTTT
CASSLRGDSNQPQHF
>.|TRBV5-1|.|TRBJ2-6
TGCGCCAGCAGTTCGGACGGAGCCAGGGCCAACGTCCTGACTTTC
CASSSDGARANVLTF